This passage covers 3 T cell receptor beta chains from one sample sequenced in a study of regulatory T cells in long-lasting Graves disease. The time point is: persistent/refractory GD, antithyroid drugs over 5 years with positive TRAb. From PBMCs, RNA was extracted and then used to make the TCR library. Construction of the TCR beta libraries employed iRepertoire HTBI primers in conjunction with Arm-PCR of CDR3 regions. TCRdb analysed the multiplex PCR reads with MiXCR anew, one entry per CDR3 protein. The repertoire holds some 430,000 distinct CDR3 sequences, with under 25% as singletons. Specimen: peripheral blood mononuclear cells (PBMCs), collected when the disease was refractory, from a patient treated with antithyroid drugs. The receptors here all came from a female donor with Graves disease.

The rearrangement uses TRBV20-1 and TRBJ2-2; no clear D gene. The germline V and J ends were trimmed by 6 bases and 7 bases, with 12 bases remaining between them. The CDR3 consists of 12 residues. Germline CDR1 DFQATT, CDR2 SNEGSKA (reference sequence). The CDR3 region has the DNA TGCAGTGCCCAGAAGTCAAGCGGGGAGCTGTTTTTT. It encodes CSAQKSSGELFF.

The CDR3 nucleotides are TGTGCCAGCAGCTTAAGTGGACAGGGGGTGCATGAGCAGTTCTTC. It translates to CASSLSGQGVHEQFF. The chain employs TRBV11-1 and TRBJ2-5, with 10 bases lining up with TRBD1. The J call is in doubt because the DNA end fits TRBJ2-1 better. From germline, CDR1 is SGHAT and CDR2 FQDESV (reference sequence). This CDR3 contains 15 residues.

This clonotype showed up many times. This chain connects TRBV7-2 to TRBJ2-7; D might be TRBD1 (6 bases). There are 15 residues in the CDR3. Trimming took off 6 bases at V and 1 base at J, with 16 bases between the two ends. Per germline, CDR1 SGHTA and CDR2 FQGNSA. In nucleotides, the CDR3 is TGTGCCAGCAGTCCTACAGGGTTGGTGTCCTACGAGCAGTACTTC. This sequence encodes CASSPTGLVSYEQYF.